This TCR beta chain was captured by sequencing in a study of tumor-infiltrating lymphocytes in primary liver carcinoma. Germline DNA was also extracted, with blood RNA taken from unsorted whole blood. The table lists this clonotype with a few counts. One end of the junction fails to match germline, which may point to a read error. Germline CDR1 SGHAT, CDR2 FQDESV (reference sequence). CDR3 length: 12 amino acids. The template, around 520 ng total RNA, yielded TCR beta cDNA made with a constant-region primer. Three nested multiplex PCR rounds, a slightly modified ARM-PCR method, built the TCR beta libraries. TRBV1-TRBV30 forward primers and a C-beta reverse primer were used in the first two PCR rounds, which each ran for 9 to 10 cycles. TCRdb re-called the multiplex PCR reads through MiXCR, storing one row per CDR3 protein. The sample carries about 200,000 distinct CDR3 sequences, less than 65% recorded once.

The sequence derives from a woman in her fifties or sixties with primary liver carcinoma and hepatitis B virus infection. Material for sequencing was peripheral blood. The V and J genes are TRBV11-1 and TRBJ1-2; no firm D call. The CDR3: CVSSHGRRGYTF. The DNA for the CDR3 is TGTGTCAGCAGCCATGGACGTCGGGGCTACACCTTC.